Reported below is one T cell receptor beta chain. This sample stems from a study of blood T cell repertoires in COVID-19. On the study more broadly: Acute and convalescent COVID-19 samples came from the United States, Italy and Spain. T cells, B-cell-depleted T cells, or PBMCs supplied cDNA or gDNA.

Method: immunoSEQ multiplex PCR; TCRdb's copy keeps in-frame clones and lacks some. Found here are approximately 260,000 clones, 70% to 90% of them singletons; the top ten hold 9.5% to 11%. The clonotype was recovered from a woman in her 70s with acute or convalescent COVID-19. The sample comprised peripheral blood.

Here the CDR3 DNA reads TGTGCCAGCAGTGAAGAAGGGGTTGAAGCTTTCTTT. Amino acids: CASSEEGVEAFF. V gene TRBV2 combines with J gene TRBJ1-1, with D possibly TRBD1 on 5 matching bases. The germline V gene has CDR1 SNHLY and CDR2 FYNNEI. With 1 base removed from V and 7 bases from J, the gap between germline ends came to 7 bases. The CDR3 is 12 residues long.